This paragraph reports one TCR beta chain. What it binds is not known. Vbeta (60) and Jbeta (13) primers were used in the PCR. Data came from immunoSEQ multiplex PCR; TCRdb stores just in-frame clones and leaves some out. The sample records about 180,000 clones, 70% to 75% being singletons. The sample belongs to a study of cytomegalovirus exposure and HLA in healthy donors. Study-level background: From donors who were HLA-typed, an early data release held 80 million to 95 million unique TCRs. Study results and caveats: Researchers reported in a later analysis that a missense DCLRE1C variant was tied to TCR beta V- and J-gene trimming. TCR sequences were mostly rare, though some public TCRs occurred in many donors.

The CDR3 extends over 14 amino acids. Trimming at V came to 6 bases and at J to 3 bases, leaving 5 bases not matched to a gene. Looked up from germline, CDR1 is LNHDA and CDR2 is SQIVND (reference sequence). The sequenced sample consisted of PBMCs. The receptor was derived from a male donor in good health and CMV-seronegative. J is TRBJ1-5 and V is TRBV19; 7 bases match TRBD1. Written as DNA, the CDR3 is TGTGCCAGTAGCACCAGGGGGTTCAATCAGCCCCAGCATTTT. Encoded protein: CASSTRGFNQPQHF. Full variable domain (remainder filled in from reference TRBV19 and TRBJ1-5): DGGITQSPKYLFRKEGQNVTLSCEQNLNHDAMYWYRQDPGQGLRLIYYSQIVNDFQKGDIAEGYSVSREKKESFPLTVTSAQKNPTAFYLCASSTRGFNQPQHFGDGTRLSIL.